The entry below describes one TCR beta chain. Antigen: not known. This entry comes from a study of monozygotic twins with cystic fibrosis. Study findings and constraints: Median Simpson clonality of roughly 0.0093 suggested naive T cells predominated. Age, concordance and disease severity did not associate with shared CDR3 numbers.

Assay used: immunoSEQ multiplex PCR; TCRdb lists only in-frame clones, some missing. The data hold over 20,000 clones, with 91% observed a single time. Germline loops: CDR1 SGHRS, CDR2 YFSETQ. Trimming pared 0 bases from V and 8 bases from J, leaving 14 bases between. This CDR3 is built from 14 residues. The specimen was blood. The sequence derives from a girl aged 2 to 10 with cystic fibrosis. This chain uses TRBV5-1 with TRBJ1-2, with D maybe TRBD1 (5 bases). The CDR3 bases are TGCGCCAGCAGCTTGGAAGGGGCCCGGGGAGGCTACACCTTC. Its translation: CASSLEGARGGYTF.